Listed below are T cell receptor beta chains from one sample, sequenced in a study of T cells after yellow fever vaccination. TCRdb recomputed calls from the 5' RACE reads with MiXCR, one row per CDR3 protein. The data contain roughly 170,000 distinct CDR3 sequences, roughly 6.2% of them singletons. Specimen: CD4+ T cells sorted from PBMCs, collected on the day of the first yellow fever vaccination. The source of these receptors is a man between 18 and 29 years old who received the YFV17D yellow fever vaccine. CDR3s include the opening cysteine and the closing phenylalanine or tryptophan. The D gene is left open where the match is weak. Clone size, where shown, is once, few, many, or a class for clones that have expanded.

v_gene	abundance	j_gene	d_gene	CDR3aa	CDR3nt
TRBV4-3	NA	TRBJ2-6	NA	CASSHPLKGPRSEANVLTF	TGCGCCAGCAGCCACCCCTTGAAGGGGCCTCGTTCAGAGGCCAACGTCCTGACTTTC
TRBV7-3	many	TRBJ2-3	TRBD2	CASSQRAGREDTQYF	TGTGCCAGCAGCCAAAGGGCGGGGAGGGAAGATACGCAGTATTTT
TRBV18	NA	TRBJ2-1	NA	CASSPPGGGNSYNEQFF	TGTGCCAGCTCACCCCCTGGAGGCGGGAACTCCTACAATGAGCAGTTCTTC
TRBV20-1	NA	TRBJ2-3	TRBD2	CSAPGTSGGAGADTQYF	TGCAGTGCTCCCGGGACTAGCGGGGGGGCAGGCGCAGATACGCAGTATTTT
TRBV28	NA	TRBJ2-4	TRBD1	CASSPGQGGNIQYF	TGTGCCAGCAGTCCGGGACAGGGGGGAAACATTCAGTACTTC
TRBV15	NA	TRBJ2-2	NA	CATSRDRHNTGELFF	TGTGCCACCAGCAGAGATAGGCATAACACCGGGGAGCTGTTTTTT
TRBV11-2	many	TRBJ2-1	TRBD1	CASSPDRGDEQFF	TGTGCCAGCAGCCCCGACAGGGGGGATGAGCAGTTCTTC
TRBV4-3	many	TRBJ1-2	TRBD1	CASSQVIGTELRYGYTF	TGCGCCAGCAGCCAAGTAATCGGGACAGAGCTCCGTTATGGCTACACCTTC
TRBV9	few	TRBJ1-2	NA	CASSVGGDIYYGYTF	TGTGCCAGCAGCGTAGGGGGGGACATTTACTATGGCTACACCTTC
TRBV6-2/TRBV6-3	NA	TRBJ1-5	NA	CASSTRRQGYQPQHF	TGTGCCAGCAGTACCCGGAGGCAGGGGTACCAGCCCCAGCATTTT
TRBV20-1	NA	TRBJ1-5	NA	CSAHSRSGLGQPQHF	TGCAGTGCTCACTCCCGATCGGGGCTCGGTCAGCCCCAGCATTTT
TRBV5-1	NA	TRBJ2-7	NA	CASSLTVRSYEQYF	TGCGCCAGCAGCTTGACGGTCCGCTCCTACGAGCAGTACTTC
TRBV5-1	many	TRBJ2-1	TRBD1	CASSVTRDSNYNEQFF	TGCGCCAGCAGCGTAACAAGGGACAGCAACTACAATGAGCAGTTCTTC
TRBV7-2	many	TRBJ2-2	NA	CASSPIGLSTGELFF	TGTGCCAGCAGCCCCATTGGACTATCTACCGGGGAGCTGTTTTTT
TRBV7-9	many	TRBJ1-2	NA	CASSRLGTDFSYGYTF	TGTGCCAGCAGCCGCCTGGGGACGGACTTTAGCTATGGCTACACCTTC
TRBV4-1	NA	TRBJ1-1	NA	CASSQEPALKTEAFF	TGCGCCAGCAGCCAGGAACCCGCCTTGAAAACTGAAGCTTTCTTT
TRBV20-1	NA	TRBJ1-1	TRBD1	CSARDGQGAGTEAFF	TGCAGTGCTAGAGACGGACAGGGGGCGGGAACTGAAGCTTTCTTT
TRBV5-4	many	TRBJ2-5	NA	CASSLGVGIQETQYF	TGTGCCAGCAGCTTGGGGGTCGGGATCCAAGAGACCCAGTACTTC
TRBV12-3/TRBV12-4	many	TRBJ1-2	NA	CASSLKGIGGYTF	TGTGCCAGCAGTTTAAAGGGGATAGGAGGCTACACCTTC
TRBV11-3	NA	TRBJ2-3	TRBD1	CASSLGRGRVQPGTDTQYF	TGTGCCAGCAGCTTAGGCAGGGGGAGAGTTCAACCAGGCACAGATACGCAGTATTTT
TRBV5-1	many	TRBJ2-3	TRBD2	CASSLAPSGGANTDTQYF	TGCGCCAGCAGCTTGGCCCCTAGCGGTGGGGCCAACACAGATACGCAGTATTTT
TRBV20-1	few	TRBJ1-5	TRBD1	CSARQGAGNQPQHF	TGCAGTGCTAGACAGGGGGCGGGCAATCAGCCCCAGCATTTT
TRBV5-1	many	TRBJ2-5	NA	CASSLGTTQETQYF	TGCGCCAGCAGCTTGGGGACAACGCAAGAGACCCAGTACTTC